This entry features one T cell receptor (beta chain) sequence. Its antigen is not known. Study-level points and caveats: Tumor memory CD4+ T cell TCR gene usage was found to cluster with blood and lymph node memory CD4+ cells and with lymph node naive CD4+ cells. Greatest tumor Treg TCR overlap was with tumor naive CD4+ cells.

CD25-based Treg depletion was applied to purified naive CD4+ T cells. Full-length variable regions came from constant-region reverse primers plus semi-nested Nested Universal Primer A PCR. Each CDR3 protein gets one entry after TCRdb re-called the 5' RACE reads with MiXCR. The top ten clones hold 2.5% to 3.5% of a sample with nearly 40,000 distinct CDR3 sequences, under 20% of them seen once. Germline assignment: CDR1 SQVTM and CDR2 ANQGSEA. The CDR3 is 11 amino acids. Trimming shortened V by 6 bases and J by 7 bases, and 12 bases separated the two germline ends. The source material was naive CD4+ T cells sorted from a lymph node. The subset: naive CD4+ T cells, CD4+CD45RA+CD25-. This clonotype was obtained from a female donor with breast cancer. This chain joins TRBV29-1 and TRBJ2-5; the D gene is possibly TRBD2 (5 bases). In DNA form, the CDR3 reads TGCAGCGTCTTACTAGTAGGGACCCAGTACTTC. Translation gives CSVLLVGTQYF.